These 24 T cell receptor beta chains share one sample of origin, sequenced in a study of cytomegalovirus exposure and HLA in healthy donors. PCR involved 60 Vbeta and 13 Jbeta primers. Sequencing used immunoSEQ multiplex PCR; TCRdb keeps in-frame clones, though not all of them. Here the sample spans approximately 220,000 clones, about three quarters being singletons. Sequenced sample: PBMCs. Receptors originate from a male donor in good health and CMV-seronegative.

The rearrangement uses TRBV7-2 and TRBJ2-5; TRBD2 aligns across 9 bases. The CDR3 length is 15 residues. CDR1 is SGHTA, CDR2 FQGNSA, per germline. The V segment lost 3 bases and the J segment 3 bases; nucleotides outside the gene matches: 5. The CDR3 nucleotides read TGTGCCAGCAGCTTGGCGGGAGGGCCAGAAGAGACCCAGTACTTC. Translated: CASSLAGGPEETQYF.

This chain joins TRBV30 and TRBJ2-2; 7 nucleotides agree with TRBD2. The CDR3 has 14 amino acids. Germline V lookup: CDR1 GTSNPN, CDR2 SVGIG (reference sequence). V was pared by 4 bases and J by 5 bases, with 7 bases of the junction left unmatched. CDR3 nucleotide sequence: TGTGCCTGGAATCCCGGGAGGCGGACCGGGGAGCTGTTTTTT. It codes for CAWNPGRRTGELFF.

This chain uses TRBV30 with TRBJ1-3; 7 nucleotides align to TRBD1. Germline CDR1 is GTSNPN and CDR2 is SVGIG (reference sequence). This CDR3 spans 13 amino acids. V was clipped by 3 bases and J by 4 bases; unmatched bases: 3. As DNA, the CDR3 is TGTGCCTGGAGGACAGGGTGGGGAAACACCATATATTTT. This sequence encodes CAWRTGWGNTIYF.

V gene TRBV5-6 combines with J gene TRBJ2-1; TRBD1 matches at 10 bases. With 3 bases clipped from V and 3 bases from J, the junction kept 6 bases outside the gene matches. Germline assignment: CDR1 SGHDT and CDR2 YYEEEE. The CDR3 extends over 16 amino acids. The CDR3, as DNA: TGTGCCAGCAGCTCCGAGACAGGGGGCCTCTACAATGAGCAGTTCTTC. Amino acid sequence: CASSSETGGLYNEQFF.

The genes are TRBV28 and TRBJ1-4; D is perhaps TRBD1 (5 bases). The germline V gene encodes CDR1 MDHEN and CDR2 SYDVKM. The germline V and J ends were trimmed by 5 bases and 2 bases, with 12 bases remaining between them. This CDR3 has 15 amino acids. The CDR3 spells CASSPQGNTNEKLFF. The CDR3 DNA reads TGTGCCAGCAGTCCCCAGGGAAATACTAATGAAAAACTGTTTTTT.

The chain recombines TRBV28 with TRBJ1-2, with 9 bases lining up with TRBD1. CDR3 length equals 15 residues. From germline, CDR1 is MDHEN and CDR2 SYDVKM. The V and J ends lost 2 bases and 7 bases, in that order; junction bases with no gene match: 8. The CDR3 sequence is CASSLSGQGYRGYTF. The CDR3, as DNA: TGTGCCAGCAGTTTAAGTGGACAGGGGTACCGTGGCTACACCTTC.

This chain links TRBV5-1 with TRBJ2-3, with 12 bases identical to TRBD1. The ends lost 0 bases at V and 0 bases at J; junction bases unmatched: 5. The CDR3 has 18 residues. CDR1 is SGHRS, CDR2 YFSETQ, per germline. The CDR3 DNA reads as TGCGCCAGCAGCTTGGGGGACAGGGGGCCCCTTAGCACAGATACGCAGTATTTT. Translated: CASSLGDRGPLSTDTQYF. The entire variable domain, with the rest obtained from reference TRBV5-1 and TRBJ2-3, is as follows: KAGVTQTPRYLIKTRGQQVTLSCSPISGHRSVSWYQQTPGQGLQFLFEYFSETQRNKGNFPGRFSGRQFSNSRSEMNVSTLELGDSALYLCASSLGDRGPLSTDTQYFGPGTRLTVL.

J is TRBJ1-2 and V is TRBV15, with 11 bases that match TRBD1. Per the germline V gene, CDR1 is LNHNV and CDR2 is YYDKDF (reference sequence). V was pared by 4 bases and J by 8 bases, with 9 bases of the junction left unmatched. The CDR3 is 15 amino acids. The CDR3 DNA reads TGTGCCACCAGCACCACCGGGACAGGGGGGGAGGGCTACACCTTC. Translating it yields CATSTTGTGGEGYTF.

In DNA form, the CDR3 reads TGTGCCAGTTTACGGGGGAACTATGGCTACACCTTC. This translates into CASLRGNYGYTF. The rearrangement joins TRBV19 to TRBJ1-2; a possible D gene is TRBD1 (5 bases). The CDR3 contains 12 residues. The germline V and J ends were trimmed by 8 bases and 2 bases, with 9 bases remaining between them. CDR1 and CDR2 (germline): LNHDA, SQIVND (reference sequence).

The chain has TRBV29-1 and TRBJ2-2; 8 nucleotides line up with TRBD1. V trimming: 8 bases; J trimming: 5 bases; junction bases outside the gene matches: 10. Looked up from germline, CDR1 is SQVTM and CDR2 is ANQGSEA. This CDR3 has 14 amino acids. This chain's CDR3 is CSFSGGARTGELFF. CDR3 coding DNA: TGCAGCTTCTCAGGGGGCGCAAGAACCGGGGAGCTGTTTTTT.

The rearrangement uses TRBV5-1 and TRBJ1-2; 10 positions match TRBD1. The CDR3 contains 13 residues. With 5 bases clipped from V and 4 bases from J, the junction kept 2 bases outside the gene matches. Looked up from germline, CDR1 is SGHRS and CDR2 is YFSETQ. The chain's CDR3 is CASSRDRGYGYTF. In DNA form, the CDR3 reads TGCGCCAGCAGTCGGGACAGGGGCTATGGCTACACCTTC.

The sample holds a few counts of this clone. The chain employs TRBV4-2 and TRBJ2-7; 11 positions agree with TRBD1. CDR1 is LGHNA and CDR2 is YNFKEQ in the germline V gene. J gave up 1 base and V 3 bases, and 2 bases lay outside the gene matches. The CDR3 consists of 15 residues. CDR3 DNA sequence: TGTGCCAGCAGCCACGGGACAGGGGGATCCTACGAGCAGTACTTC. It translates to CASSHGTGGSYEQYF.

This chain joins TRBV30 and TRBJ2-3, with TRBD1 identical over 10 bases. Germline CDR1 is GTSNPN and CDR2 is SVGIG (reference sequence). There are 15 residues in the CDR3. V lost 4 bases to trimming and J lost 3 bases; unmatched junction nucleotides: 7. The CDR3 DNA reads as TGTGCCTGGACCGGGACAGGGGTGGAAACAGATACGCAGTATTTT. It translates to CAWTGTGVETDTQYF. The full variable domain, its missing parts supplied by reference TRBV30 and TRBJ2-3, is SQTIHQWPATLVQPVGSPLSLECTVEGTSNPNLYWYRQAAGRGLQLLFYSVGIGQISSEVPQNLSASRPQDRQFILSSKKLLLSDSGFYLCAWTGTGVETDTQYFGPGTRLTVL.

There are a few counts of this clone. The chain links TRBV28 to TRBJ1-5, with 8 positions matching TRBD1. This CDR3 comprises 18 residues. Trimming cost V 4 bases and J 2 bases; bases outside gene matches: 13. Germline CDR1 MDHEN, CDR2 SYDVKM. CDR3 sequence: CASSYFWQGAGGNQPQHF. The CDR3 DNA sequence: TGTGCCAGCAGTTACTTTTGGCAGGGGGCGGGGGGCAATCAGCCCCAGCATTTT.

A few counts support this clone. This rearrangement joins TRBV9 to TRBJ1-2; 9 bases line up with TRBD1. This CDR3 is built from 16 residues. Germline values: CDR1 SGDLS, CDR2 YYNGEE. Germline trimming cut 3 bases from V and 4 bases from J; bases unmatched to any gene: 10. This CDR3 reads CASSGPGTGLIYGYTF. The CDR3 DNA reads TGTGCCAGCAGCGGCCCCGGGACAGGGTTAATCTATGGCTACACCTTC.

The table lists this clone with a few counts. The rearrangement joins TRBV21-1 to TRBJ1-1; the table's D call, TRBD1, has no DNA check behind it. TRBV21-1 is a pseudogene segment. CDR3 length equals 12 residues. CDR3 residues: CASSDRGTEAFF. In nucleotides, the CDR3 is TGTGCCAGCAGCGACAGGGGCACTGAAGCTTTCTTT.

The CDR3 DNA sequence: TGCAGCGTTGTTGGTAGGACTAGCGCAGATACGCAGTATTTT. Protein sequence: CSVVGRTSADTQYF. The V gene is TRBV29-1, the J gene TRBJ2-3; the match to TRBD2 covers 9 bases. CDR3 length: 14 residues. Germline CDR1 reads SQVTM; CDR2 reads ANQGSEA. Trimming at V came to 4 bases and at J to 4 bases, leaving 6 bases not matched to a gene.

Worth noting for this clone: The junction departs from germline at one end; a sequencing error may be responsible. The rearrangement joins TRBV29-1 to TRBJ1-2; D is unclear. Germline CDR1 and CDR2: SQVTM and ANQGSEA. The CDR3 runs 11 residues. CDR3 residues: CSVEAVEVQVF. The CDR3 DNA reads TGCAGCGTTGAAGCCGTGGAGGTTCAAGTCTTC.

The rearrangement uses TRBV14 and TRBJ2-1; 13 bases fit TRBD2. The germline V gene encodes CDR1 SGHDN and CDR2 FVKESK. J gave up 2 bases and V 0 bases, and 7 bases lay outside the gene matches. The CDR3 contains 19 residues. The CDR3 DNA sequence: TGTGCCAGCAGCCAAGATTTGAGCGGGACTAGCGGGACCTACAATGAGCAGTTCTTC. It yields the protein CASSQDLSGTSGTYNEQFF.

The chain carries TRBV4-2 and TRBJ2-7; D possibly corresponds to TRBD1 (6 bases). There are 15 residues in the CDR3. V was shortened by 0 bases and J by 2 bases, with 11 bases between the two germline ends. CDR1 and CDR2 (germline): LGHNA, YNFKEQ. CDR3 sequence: CASSQDRQAPYEQYF. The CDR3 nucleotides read TGTGCCAGCAGCCAAGATCGACAGGCCCCCTACGAGCAGTACTTC.

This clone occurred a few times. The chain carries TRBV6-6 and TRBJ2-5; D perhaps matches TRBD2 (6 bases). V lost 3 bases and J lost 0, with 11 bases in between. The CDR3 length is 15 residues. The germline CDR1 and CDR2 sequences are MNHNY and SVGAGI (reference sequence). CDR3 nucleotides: TGTGCCAGCAGTTATCTAGGCGGGGACCAAGAGACCCAGTACTTC. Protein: CASSYLGGDQETQYF.

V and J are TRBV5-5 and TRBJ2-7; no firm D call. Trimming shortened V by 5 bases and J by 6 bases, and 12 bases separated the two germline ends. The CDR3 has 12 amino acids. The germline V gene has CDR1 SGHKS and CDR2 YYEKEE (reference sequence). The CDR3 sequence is CASSLPRFEQYF. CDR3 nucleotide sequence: TGTGCCAGCAGTCTCCCCCGGTTCGAGCAGTACTTC.

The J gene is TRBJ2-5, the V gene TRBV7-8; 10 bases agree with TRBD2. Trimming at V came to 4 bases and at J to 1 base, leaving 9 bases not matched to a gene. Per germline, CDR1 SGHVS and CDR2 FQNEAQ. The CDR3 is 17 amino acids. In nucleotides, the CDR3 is TGTGCCAGCAGCTCCCCCGTACTAGCGGGGAGCCAAGAGACCCAGTACTTC. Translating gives CASSSPVLAGSQETQYF.

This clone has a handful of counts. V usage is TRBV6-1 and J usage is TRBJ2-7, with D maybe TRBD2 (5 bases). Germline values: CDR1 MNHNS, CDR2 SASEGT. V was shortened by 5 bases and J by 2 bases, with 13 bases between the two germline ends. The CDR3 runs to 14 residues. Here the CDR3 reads CASSPSGNTYEQYF. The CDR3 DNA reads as TGTGCCAGCAGTCCCTCCGGGAACACCTACGAGCAGTACTTC.